One and the same sample provided the 3 T cell receptor beta chains below, sequenced in a study of blood T cell repertoires in COVID-19. Clones were sequenced by immunoSEQ multiplex PCR, and TCRdb holds only the in-frame ones, with some missing. The table shows under 250,000 clones, with over 75% occurring only once. Sequencing input: PBMCs or T cells enriched from blood (not recorded which). These receptors all stem from a man between 25 and 39 years old with acute COVID-19.

This chain joins TRBV27 and TRBJ1-3; D unresolved. The ends were cut back, 2 bases at V and 2 bases at J, with 22 bases in the middle. This CDR3 is 19 amino acids long. Germline V CDR1 and CDR2: MNHEY, SMNVEV (reference sequence). The CDR3 DNA follows: TGTGCCAGCAGTTTACGGTTTGGACTCGACAAAAACACTGGAAACACCATATATTTT. It yields the protein CASSLRFGLDKNTGNTIYF.

CDR3 nucleotides: TGTGCCAGCAGCCTTAGTACACAGATCCAAGAGACCCAGTACTTC. It is translated as CASSLSTQIQETQYF. The chain carries TRBV13 and TRBJ2-5, with D unclear. Germline CDR1 PRHDT, CDR2 FYEKMQ (reference sequence). The CDR3 has 15 residues. Trimming cost V 5 bases and J 1 base, with 14 bases left between them.

This chain joins TRBV3-1 (or the pseudogene TRBV3-2) and TRBJ2-1, with 13 nucleotides matching TRBD2. Germline assignment: CDR1 LGHDT and CDR2 YNNKEL (reference sequence). J gave up 0 bases and V 6 bases, and 8 bases lay outside the gene matches. The CDR3 runs to 18 residues. The CDR3 region is CASSRTSGGISSYNEQFF. In DNA, the CDR3 is TGTGCCAGCAGTCGGACTAGCGGGGGAATTAGCTCCTACAATGAGCAGTTCTTC.